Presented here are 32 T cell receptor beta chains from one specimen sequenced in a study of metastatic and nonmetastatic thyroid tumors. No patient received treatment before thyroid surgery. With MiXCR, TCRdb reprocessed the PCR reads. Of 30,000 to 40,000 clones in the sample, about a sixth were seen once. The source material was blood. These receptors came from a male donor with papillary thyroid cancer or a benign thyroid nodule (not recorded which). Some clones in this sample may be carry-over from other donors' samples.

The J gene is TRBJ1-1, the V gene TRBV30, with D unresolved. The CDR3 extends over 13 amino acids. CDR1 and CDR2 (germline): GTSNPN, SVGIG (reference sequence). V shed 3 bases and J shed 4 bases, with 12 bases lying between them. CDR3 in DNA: TGTGCCTGGAGGGGGAAGTGGTTCACTGAAGCTTTCTTT. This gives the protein CAWRGKWFTEAFF.

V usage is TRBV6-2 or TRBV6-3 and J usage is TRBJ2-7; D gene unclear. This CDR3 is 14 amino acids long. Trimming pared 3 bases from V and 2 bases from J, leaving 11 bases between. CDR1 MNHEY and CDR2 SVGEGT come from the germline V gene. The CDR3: CASSYRWETYEQYF. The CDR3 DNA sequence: TGTGCCAGCAGTTATAGATGGGAAACCTACGAGCAGTACTTC.

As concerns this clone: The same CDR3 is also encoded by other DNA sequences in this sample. CDR3 bases: TGTGCCAGCAGCTTCGGCGGGACAGGTCATAACTATGGCTACACCTTC. It translates to CASSFGGTGHNYGYTF. The chain is built from TRBV11-2 and TRBJ1-2, with 8 bases matching TRBD1. The CDR3 has 16 amino acids. Germline CDR1 reads SGHAT; CDR2 reads FQNNGV. V was pared by 3 bases and J by 1 base, with 7 bases of the junction left unmatched.

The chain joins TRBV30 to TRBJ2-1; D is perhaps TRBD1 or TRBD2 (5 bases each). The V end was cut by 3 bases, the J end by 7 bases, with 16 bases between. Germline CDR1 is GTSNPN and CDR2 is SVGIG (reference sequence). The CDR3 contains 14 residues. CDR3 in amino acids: CAWSQTGPGNEQFF. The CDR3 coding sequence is TGTGCCTGGAGCCAGACGGGGCCGGGTAATGAGCAGTTCTTC. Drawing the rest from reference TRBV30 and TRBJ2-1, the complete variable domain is SQTIHQWPATLVQPVGSPLSLECTVEGTSNPNLYWYRQAAGRGLQLLFYSVGIGQISSEVPQNLSASRPQDRQFILSSKKLLLSDSGFYLCAWSQTGPGNEQFFGPGTRLTVL.

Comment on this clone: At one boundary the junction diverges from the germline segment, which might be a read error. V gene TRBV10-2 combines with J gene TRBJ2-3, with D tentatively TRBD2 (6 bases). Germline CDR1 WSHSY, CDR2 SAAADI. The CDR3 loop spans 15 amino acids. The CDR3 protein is CASRLAESSTDAQYF. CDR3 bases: TGCGCCAGCAGGTTAGCGGAGTCTAGCACAGATGCGCAGTATTTT.

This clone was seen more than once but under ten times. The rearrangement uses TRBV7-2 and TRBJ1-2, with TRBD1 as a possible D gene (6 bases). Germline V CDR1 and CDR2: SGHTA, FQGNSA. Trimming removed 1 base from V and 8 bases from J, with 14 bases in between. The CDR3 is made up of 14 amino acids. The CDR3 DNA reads TGTGCCAGCAGCTTAGTTAGGGGGGCGCGGGGCTACACCTTC. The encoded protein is CASSLVRGARGYTF.

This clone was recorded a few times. CDR3 in DNA: TGTGCCAGCGTGGAGGGGATGACCTACAATGAGCAGTTCTTC. Translating gives CASVEGMTYNEQFF. The chain is built from TRBV6-6 and TRBJ2-1; possibly TRBD2 for D (6 bases). Deletions cut 8 bases from V and 2 bases from J, with 13 bases between. The germline V gene encodes CDR1 MNHNY and CDR2 SVGAGI (reference sequence). The CDR3 has 14 residues.

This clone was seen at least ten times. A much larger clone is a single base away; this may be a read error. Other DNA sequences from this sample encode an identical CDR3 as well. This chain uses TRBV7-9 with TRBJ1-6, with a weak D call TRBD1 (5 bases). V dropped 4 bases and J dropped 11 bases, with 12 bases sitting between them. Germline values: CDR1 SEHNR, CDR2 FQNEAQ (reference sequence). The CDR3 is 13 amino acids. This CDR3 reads CASSSTGTPPLHF. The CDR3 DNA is TGTGCCAGCAGCTCGACGGGGACCCCACCCCTCCACTTT.

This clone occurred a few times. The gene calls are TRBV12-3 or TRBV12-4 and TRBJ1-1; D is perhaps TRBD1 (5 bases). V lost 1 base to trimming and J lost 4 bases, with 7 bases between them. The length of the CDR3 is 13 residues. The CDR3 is CASSLDGGTEAFF. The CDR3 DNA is TGTGCCAGCAGTTTAGATGGGGGCACTGAAGCTTTCTTT.

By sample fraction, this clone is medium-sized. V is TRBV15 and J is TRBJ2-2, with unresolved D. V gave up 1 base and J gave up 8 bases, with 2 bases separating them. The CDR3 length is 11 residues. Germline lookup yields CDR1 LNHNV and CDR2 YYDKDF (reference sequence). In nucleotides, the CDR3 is TGTGCCACCAGCAGAGCTGGGGAGCTGTTTTTT. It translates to CATSRAGELFF.

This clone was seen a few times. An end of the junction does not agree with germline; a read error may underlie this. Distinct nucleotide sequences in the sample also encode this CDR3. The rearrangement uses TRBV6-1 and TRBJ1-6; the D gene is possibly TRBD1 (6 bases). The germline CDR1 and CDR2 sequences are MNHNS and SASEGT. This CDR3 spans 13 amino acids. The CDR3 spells CASTRRGDSPLRF. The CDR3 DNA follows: TGTGCCAGCACCAGAAGGGGGGATTCACCCCTCCGCTTT.

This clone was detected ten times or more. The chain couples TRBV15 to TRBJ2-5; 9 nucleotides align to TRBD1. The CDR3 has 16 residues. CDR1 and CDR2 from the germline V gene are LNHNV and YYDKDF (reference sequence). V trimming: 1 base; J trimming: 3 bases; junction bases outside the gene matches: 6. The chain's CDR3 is CATSRGRTGGKETQYF. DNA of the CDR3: TGTGCCACCAGCAGAGGTCGAACAGGGGGCAAAGAGACCCAGTACTTC.

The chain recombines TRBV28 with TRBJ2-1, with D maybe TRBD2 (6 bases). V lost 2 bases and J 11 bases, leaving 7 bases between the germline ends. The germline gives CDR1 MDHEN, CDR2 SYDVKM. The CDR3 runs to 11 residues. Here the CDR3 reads CASSLGGQQFF. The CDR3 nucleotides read TGTGCCAGCAGTTTAGGAGGGCAGCAGTTCTTC. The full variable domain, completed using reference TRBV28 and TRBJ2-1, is DVKVTQSSRYLVKRTGEKVFLECVQDMDHENMFWYRQDPGLGLRLIYFSYDVKMKEKGDIPEGYSVSREKKERFSLILESASTNQTSMYLCASSLGGQQFFGPGTRLTVL.

The CDR3 sequence: CASSWTTGYEQYF. As DNA, the CDR3 is TGCGCCAGCAGCTGGACGACAGGCTACGAGCAGTACTTC. The rearrangement uses TRBV5-1 and TRBJ2-7; D perhaps matches TRBD1 (6 bases). V was trimmed by 3 bases and J by 3 bases, leaving 10 bases between them. Per germline, CDR1 SGHRS and CDR2 YFSETQ. The CDR3 is 13 residues long.

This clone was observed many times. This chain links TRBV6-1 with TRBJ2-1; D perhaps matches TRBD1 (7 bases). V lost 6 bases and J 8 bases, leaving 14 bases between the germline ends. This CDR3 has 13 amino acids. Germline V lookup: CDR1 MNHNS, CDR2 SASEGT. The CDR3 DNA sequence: TGTGCCAGCAGGCAGGGGGGCCCGGATGAGCAGTTCTTC. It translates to CASRQGGPDEQFF.

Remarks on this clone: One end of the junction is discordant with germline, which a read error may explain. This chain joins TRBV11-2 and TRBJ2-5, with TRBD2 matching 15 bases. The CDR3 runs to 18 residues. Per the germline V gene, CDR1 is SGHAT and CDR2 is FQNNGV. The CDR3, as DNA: TGTGCCAGCAGCCCTGGACTAGCGGGGGGGCTGGGGCAAGATACCCAGTACTTC. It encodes CASSPGLAGGLGQDTQYF.

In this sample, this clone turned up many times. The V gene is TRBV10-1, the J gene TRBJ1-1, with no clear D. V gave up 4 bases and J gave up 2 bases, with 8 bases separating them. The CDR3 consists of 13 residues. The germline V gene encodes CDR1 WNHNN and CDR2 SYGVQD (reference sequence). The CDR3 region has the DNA TGCGCCAGCAGTGCCCAGGTAAACACTGAAGCTTTCTTT. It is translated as CASSAQVNTEAFF.

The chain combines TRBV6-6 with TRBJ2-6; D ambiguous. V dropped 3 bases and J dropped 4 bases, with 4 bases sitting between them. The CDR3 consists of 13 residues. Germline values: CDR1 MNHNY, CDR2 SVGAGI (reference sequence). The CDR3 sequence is CASSYLGANVLTF. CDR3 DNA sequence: TGTGCCAGCAGTTATCTCGGGGCCAACGTCCTGACTTTC.

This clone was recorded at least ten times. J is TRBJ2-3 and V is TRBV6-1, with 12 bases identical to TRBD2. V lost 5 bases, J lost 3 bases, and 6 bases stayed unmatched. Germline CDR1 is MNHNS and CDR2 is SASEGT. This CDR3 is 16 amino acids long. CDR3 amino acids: CASSSPTSGRTDTQYF. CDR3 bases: TGTGCCAGCAGTTCCCCGACTAGCGGGAGAACAGATACGCAGTATTTT.

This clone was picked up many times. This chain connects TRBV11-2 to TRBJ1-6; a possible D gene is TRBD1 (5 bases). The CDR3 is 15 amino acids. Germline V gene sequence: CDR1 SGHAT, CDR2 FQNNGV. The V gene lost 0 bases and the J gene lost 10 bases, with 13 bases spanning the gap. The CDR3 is CASSLDPGRDSPLHF. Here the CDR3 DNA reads TGTGCCAGCAGCTTAGATCCGGGACGAGACTCACCCCTCCACTTT.

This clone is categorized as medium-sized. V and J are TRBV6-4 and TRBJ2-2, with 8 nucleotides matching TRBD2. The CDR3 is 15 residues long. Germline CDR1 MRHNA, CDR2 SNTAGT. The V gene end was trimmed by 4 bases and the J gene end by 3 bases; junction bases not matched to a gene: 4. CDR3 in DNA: TGTGCCAGCAGTGGGGATAGCGGGGACACCGGGGAGCTGTTTTTT. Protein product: CASSGDSGDTGELFF.

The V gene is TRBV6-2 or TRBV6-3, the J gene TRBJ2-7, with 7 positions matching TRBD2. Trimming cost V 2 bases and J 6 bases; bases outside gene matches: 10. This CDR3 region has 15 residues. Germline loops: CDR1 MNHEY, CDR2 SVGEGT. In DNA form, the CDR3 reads TGTGCCAGCAGTTACGCAACTAGCGAAACCTTCGAGCAGTACTTC. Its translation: CASSYATSETFEQYF.

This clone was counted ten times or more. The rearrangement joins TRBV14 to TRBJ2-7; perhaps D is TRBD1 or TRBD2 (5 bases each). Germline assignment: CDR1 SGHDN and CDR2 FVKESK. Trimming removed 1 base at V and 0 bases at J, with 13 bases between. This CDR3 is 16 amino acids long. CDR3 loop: CASSQAPGRSSYEQYF. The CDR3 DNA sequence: TGTGCCAGCAGCCAAGCGCCGGGACGGAGCTCCTACGAGCAGTACTTC.

The CDR3 here is CASSYSAPTYEQYF. The DNA for the CDR3 is TGTGCCAGCAGTTACTCCGCTCCCACCTACGAGCAGTACTTC. The V and J genes are TRBV6-5 and TRBJ2-7; D call uncertain. CDR3 length: 14 amino acids. Germline CDR1 reads MNHEY; CDR2 reads SVGAGI. Trimming left V 0 bases short and J 2 bases short, with 8 bases between.

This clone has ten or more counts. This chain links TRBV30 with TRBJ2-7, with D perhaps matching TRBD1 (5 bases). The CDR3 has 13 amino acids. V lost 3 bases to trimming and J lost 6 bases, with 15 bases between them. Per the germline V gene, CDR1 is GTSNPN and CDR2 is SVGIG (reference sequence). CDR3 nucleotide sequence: TGTGCCTGGAGGCCCAGGGTAGCAATCGAGCAGTACTTC. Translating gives CAWRPRVAIEQYF.

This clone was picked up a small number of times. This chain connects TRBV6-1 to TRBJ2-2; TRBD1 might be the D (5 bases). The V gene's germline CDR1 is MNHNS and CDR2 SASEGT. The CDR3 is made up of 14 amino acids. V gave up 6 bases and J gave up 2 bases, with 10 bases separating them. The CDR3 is CASRGDSNTGELFF. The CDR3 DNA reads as TGTGCCAGCAGGGGTGACAGTAACACCGGGGAGCTGTTTTTT.

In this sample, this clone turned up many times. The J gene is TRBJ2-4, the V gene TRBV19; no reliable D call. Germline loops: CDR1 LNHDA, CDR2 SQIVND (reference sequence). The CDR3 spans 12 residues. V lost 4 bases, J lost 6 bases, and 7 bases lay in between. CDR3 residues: CASSTDTNIQYF. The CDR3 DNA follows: TGTGCCAGTAGTACTGACACAAACATTCAGTACTTC.

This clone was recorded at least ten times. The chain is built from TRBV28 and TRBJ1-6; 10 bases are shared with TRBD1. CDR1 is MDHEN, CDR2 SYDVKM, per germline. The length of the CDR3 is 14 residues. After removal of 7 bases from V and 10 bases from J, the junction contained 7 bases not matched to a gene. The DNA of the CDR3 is TGTGCCAGCACCGTGACAGGGGGCTGGTCACCCCTCCACTTT. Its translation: CASTVTGGWSPLHF.

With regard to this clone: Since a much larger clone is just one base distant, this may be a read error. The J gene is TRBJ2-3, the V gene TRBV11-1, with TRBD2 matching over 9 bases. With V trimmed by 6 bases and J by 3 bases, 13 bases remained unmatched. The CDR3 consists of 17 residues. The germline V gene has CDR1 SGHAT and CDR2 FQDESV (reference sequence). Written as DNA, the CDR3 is TGTGCCAGCAGAACCAGCGGGGGGACACGGCAGACAGATACGCAGTATTTT. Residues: CASRTSGGTRQTDTQYF.

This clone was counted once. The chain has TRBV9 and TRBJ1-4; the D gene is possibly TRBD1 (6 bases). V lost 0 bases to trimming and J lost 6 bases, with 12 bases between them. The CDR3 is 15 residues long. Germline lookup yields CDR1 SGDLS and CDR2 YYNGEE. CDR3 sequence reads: CASSVAGRGDEKLFF. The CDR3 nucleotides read TGTGCCAGCAGCGTAGCGGGCAGGGGTGATGAAAAACTGTTTTTT.

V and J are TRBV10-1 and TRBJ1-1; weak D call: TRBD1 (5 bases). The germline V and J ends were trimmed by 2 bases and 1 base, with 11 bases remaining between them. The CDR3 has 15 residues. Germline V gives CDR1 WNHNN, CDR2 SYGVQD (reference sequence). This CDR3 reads CASSEAGWGNTEAFF. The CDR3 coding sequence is TGCGCCAGCAGTGAGGCAGGGTGGGGGAACACTGAAGCTTTCTTT.

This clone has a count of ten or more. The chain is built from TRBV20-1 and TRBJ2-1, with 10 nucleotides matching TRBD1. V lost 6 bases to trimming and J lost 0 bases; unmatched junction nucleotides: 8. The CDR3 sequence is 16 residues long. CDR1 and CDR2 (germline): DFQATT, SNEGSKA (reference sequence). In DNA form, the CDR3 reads TGCAGTGCCTCGGACAGGGGGGTAGGCTCCTACAATGAGCAGTTCTTC. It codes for CSASDRGVGSYNEQFF.